This T cell receptor beta chain was profiled in a study of CD8 T cells in Susac syndrome (dated by TCRdb to between 2018 and 2021). Study-level background: Whether CD8+ T cell activation and differentiation in Susac syndrome was antigen driven was tested using repertoire sequencing.

Peripheral blood CD8+ and CD4+ T cells from healthy donors, Susac syndrome patients and multiple sclerosis patients were profiled by high-throughput TCR beta sequencing. Multiple sclerosis controls were treatment-naive patients with stable or active relapsing-remitting disease fulfilling revised McDonald criteria. Bulk CD8+ and CD4+ T cells were purified by magnetic negative isolation, whereas CD8+ TEMRA cells were enriched by FACS. Blood was collected in EDTA tubes and processed within 24 hours, with PBMCs isolated through density gradient centrifugation. PBMCs intended for TCR sequencing were cryopreserved in liquid nitrogen and were subsequently thawed in a 37 degrees C water bath. The sorted or isolated CD4+, CD8+ and CD8+ TEMRA cells reached a purity of at least 90%. RNA was extracted using the RNeasy kit, and roughly 0.5 to 1 ug of the RNA was reverse transcribed with random hexamers. The immunoSEQ multiplex PCR assay, covering 54 Vbeta and 13 Jbeta segments, was used to amplify TCR beta CDR3 regions. PCR amplification bias was corrected using a synthetic template baseline for primer optimization and computational correction. Under the source paper's analysis protocol: Reads were annotated to V, D and J genes per IMGT and analyzed with immunoSEQ Analyzer, keeping only productive sequences. To calculate clonality, Shannon entropy was normalized by log2 of the number of productive unique sequences and then subtracted from one. Public and private clones were assessed among the 100 most prevalent clones of each patient and control. Clones were defined as Susac-specific when absent from the healthy and MS cohorts, from roughly 1,100 published viral clones and from other ImmuneACCESS disease sequences. TCRdb ran its own pipeline on the public reads, namely fastp trimming at Q25 and MiXCR clone calling, and kept in-frame beta chains. Rows matching on CDR3 protein sequence are summarized as one entry with the most common DNA and genes. These V and J calls originate from TCRdb's pipeline instead of the authors' own analysis. The sample has 200,000 to 250,000 distinct CDR3 sequences on record, nearly 97% of them singletons. 0.085% to 0.1% of the sample goes to the ten largest clones.

Between the V and J ends, shortened by 5 bases and 3 bases respectively, the junction contains 10 bases. Counted from cysteine to phenylalanine, this CDR3 has 13 amino acids. The read is trimmed to its CDR3 DNA, 39 bases read in frame from base 1. The germline V gene (reference sequence) supplies CDR1 LGHDT and CDR2 YNNKEL. Comments on this clonotype: Its antigen is still unknown. It has no much larger one-base neighbor in the sample; base qualities were not kept.

Results and caveats for the whole study, not just this receptor: The study acknowledged that relatively few individuals were included in the TCR sequencing and HLA analysis.

Material: CD4+ T cells from PBMCs. This TCR was recovered from a human donor with multiple sclerosis. The chain employs TRBV3-1 and TRBJ1-1, and possibly TRBD1, on 5 matching bases. The CDR3 reads CASSNRDHTEAFF. The nucleotides read TGTGCCAGCAGCAACCGGGACCACACTGAAGCTTTCTTT.